This is a list of T cell receptor beta chains from one sample in a study of T cell changes during pregnancy in multiple sclerosis. Using immunoSEQ multiplex PCR, the repertoire was profiled, and TCRdb retains in-frame clones only, with some absent. Of tens of thousands of clones in the sample, about 92% were seen once. The input for sequencing was CD4+ T cells from peripheral blood mononuclear cells, taken before pregnancy. The receptors were gathered from a female donor with multiple sclerosis, enrolled in a pregnancy study. Each CDR3 is given with its conserved first and last residue. The D gene is left open where the match is weak. Some rows have no size entry. The others give once, few or many, or a class for an expanded clone.

cdr3_nt: TGTGCCAGCAGAGCACCCCCAACTTACGAGCAGTACTTC; cdr3_aa: CASRAPPTYEQYF; clone_size: .; cdr3_length: 13; d_call: .; v_call: TRBV28; j_call: TRBJ2-7
cdr3_nt: TGTGCCTCGCATACAGCGGGGGGCTACAATGAGCAGTTCTTC; cdr3_aa: CASHTAGGYNEQFF; clone_size: once; cdr3_length: 14; d_call: TRBD2; v_call: TRBV7-2; j_call: TRBJ2-1
cdr3_nt: TGTGCCAGTACCCAGGGCGGCGAGCAGTACTTC; cdr3_aa: CASTQGGEQYF; clone_size: .; cdr3_length: 11; d_call: .; v_call: TRBV19; j_call: TRBJ2-7
cdr3_nt: TGTGCCAGCTCACCCAAGGGAGGTTACTCTGGAAACACCATATATTTT; cdr3_aa: CASSPKGGYSGNTIYF; clone_size: .; cdr3_length: 16; d_call: .; v_call: TRBV18; j_call: TRBJ1-3
cdr3_nt: TGTGCCAGCCAAGAGAGGGATTGGCCCTCGGGCTACGAGCAGTACTTC; cdr3_aa: CASQERDWPSGYEQYF; clone_size: .; cdr3_length: 16; d_call: .; v_call: TRBV2; j_call: TRBJ2-7
cdr3_nt: TGTGCCAGCAGCCCTAGTGACGTTTGGGCGGGAGATAATGAGCAGTTCTTC; cdr3_aa: CASSPSDVWAGDNEQFF; clone_size: .; cdr3_length: 17; d_call: TRBD2; v_call: TRBV11-1; j_call: TRBJ2-1
cdr3_nt: TGTGCCAGTAGTCTCGAGGGCACTGAAGCTTTCTTT; cdr3_aa: CASSLEGTEAFF; clone_size: .; cdr3_length: 12; d_call: .; v_call: TRBV19; j_call: TRBJ1-1
cdr3_nt: TGTGCCAGCAGTAAACAGGGACGGGGTCAGCCCCAGCATTTT; cdr3_aa: CASSKQGRGQPQHF; clone_size: once; cdr3_length: 14; d_call: .; v_call: TRBV6-5; j_call: TRBJ1-5
cdr3_nt: TGTGCCAGCAGCTGGACTAGGGGCGCCGGGGAGCTGTTTTTT; cdr3_aa: CASSWTRGAGELFF; clone_size: once; cdr3_length: 14; d_call: TRBD2; v_call: TRBV2; j_call: TRBJ2-2
cdr3_nt: TGTGCCAGCAGTTTATCAGGGGGATACAATGAGCAGTTCTTC; cdr3_aa: CASSLSGGYNEQFF; clone_size: .; cdr3_length: 14; d_call: .; v_call: TRBV27; j_call: TRBJ2-1
cdr3_nt: TGTGCTAGTGGTCTTTTACTTTGGGACAGCTCGAACACTGAAGCTTTCTTT; cdr3_aa: CASGLLLWDSSNTEAFF; clone_size: .; cdr3_length: 17; d_call: TRBD1; v_call: TRBV12-5; j_call: TRBJ1-1
cdr3_nt: TGCAGTGCTTACAGGGGGGATACGCAGTATTTT; cdr3_aa: CSAYRGDTQYF; clone_size: .; cdr3_length: 11; d_call: TRBD1; v_call: TRBV20-1; j_call: TRBJ2-3
cdr3_nt: TGTGGCACCCGGAGGGGAGAGACCCAGTACTTC; cdr3_aa: CGTRRGETQYF; clone_size: .; cdr3_length: 11; d_call: .; v_call: TRBV6-5; j_call: TRBJ2-5
cdr3_nt: TGTGCCAGTAGAGGGCCAGGGGCGGACAATGAGCAGTTCTTC; cdr3_aa: CASRGPGADNEQFF; clone_size: once; cdr3_length: 14; d_call: .; v_call: TRBV19; j_call: TRBJ2-1
cdr3_nt: TGTGCCAGCAGCTTAGCTCCGGGACAAAATTCACCCCTCCACTTT; cdr3_aa: CASSLAPGQNSPLHF; clone_size: .; cdr3_length: 15; d_call: .; v_call: TRBV11-1; j_call: TRBJ1-6
cdr3_nt: TGTGCCAGCAGCTTAAGGGCAGGGGGATCGAAGGATACGCAGTATTTT; cdr3_aa: CASSLRAGGSKDTQYF; clone_size: .; cdr3_length: 16; d_call: TRBD1; v_call: TRBV13; j_call: TRBJ2-3
cdr3_nt: TGTGCCAGCAGCTCCCCGGGACTCTTCAATGAGCAGTTCTTC; cdr3_aa: CASSSPGLFNEQFF; clone_size: .; cdr3_length: 14; d_call: .; v_call: TRBV9; j_call: TRBJ2-1
cdr3_nt: TGTGCCAGCAGCGTATCTCCTGGGGTGCTAGCGGGGGGATGGCAAGAGACCCAGTACTTC; cdr3_aa: CASSVSPGVLAGGWQETQYF; clone_size: .; cdr3_length: 20; d_call: TRBD2; v_call: TRBV9; j_call: TRBJ2-5
cdr3_nt: TGTGCCAGCAGCTTAGAGGAGGGCCACGAGCAGTACTTC; cdr3_aa: CASSLEEGHEQYF; clone_size: .; cdr3_length: 13; d_call: .; v_call: TRBV11-3; j_call: TRBJ2-7
cdr3_nt: TGTGCCAGCAGCCCGACAGGAACCAATGAGCAGTTCTTC; cdr3_aa: CASSPTGTNEQFF; clone_size: once; cdr3_length: 13; d_call: .; v_call: TRBV4-2; j_call: TRBJ2-1
cdr3_nt: TGTGCCAGCAGCTTGGGGGGTCGGGGGACCCTTAACACCGGGGAGCTGTTTTTT; cdr3_aa: CASSLGGRGTLNTGELFF; clone_size: .; cdr3_length: 18; d_call: .; v_call: TRBV5-4; j_call: TRBJ2-2
cdr3_nt: TGTGCCAGCAGTTTAGGTAGCGGGGTTCAAGAGACCCAGTACTTC; cdr3_aa: CASSLGSGVQETQYF; clone_size: .; cdr3_length: 15; d_call: TRBD2; v_call: TRBV28; j_call: TRBJ2-5
cdr3_nt: TGTGCCAGTAGTATAAGAGACTTGCTAGCCAAAAACATTCAGTACTTC; cdr3_aa: CASSIRDLLAKNIQYF; clone_size: .; cdr3_length: 16; d_call: .; v_call: TRBV19; j_call: TRBJ2-4
cdr3_nt: TGCGCCAGCAGCCAGGGTTTCGGACAGGGGGGTGGCTACACCTTC; cdr3_aa: CASSQGFGQGGGYTF; clone_size: once; cdr3_length: 15; d_call: TRBD1; v_call: TRBV4-1; j_call: TRBJ1-2
cdr3_nt: TGTGCCAGCAGCTTCCGGCGGGAGTCTCAGGGCGGGGAGCTGTTTTTT; cdr3_aa: CASSFRRESQGGELFF; clone_size: once; cdr3_length: 16; d_call: TRBD2; v_call: TRBV5-4; j_call: TRBJ2-2
cdr3_nt: TGTGCCAGCAGTAACCCGGGACAGAACTATGGCTACACCTTC; cdr3_aa: CASSNPGQNYGYTF; clone_size: .; cdr3_length: 14; d_call: TRBD1; v_call: TRBV25-1; j_call: TRBJ1-2
cdr3_nt: TGCGCCAGCAGCTTAAGTCAGGGGGCTGTGAACACTGAAGCTTTCTTT; cdr3_aa: CASSLSQGAVNTEAFF; clone_size: .; cdr3_length: 16; d_call: TRBD1; v_call: TRBV5-1; j_call: TRBJ1-1
cdr3_nt: TGTGCCAGCAGTGAAGTGATGGCGGCTAGCGGGAGCAATGAGCAGTTCTTC; cdr3_aa: CASSEVMAASGSNEQFF; clone_size: once; cdr3_length: 17; d_call: TRBD2; v_call: TRBV6-1; j_call: TRBJ2-1
cdr3_nt: TGTGCCAGCAGCTTAAAAGGTGGGGCCACCGGGGAGCTGTTTTTT; cdr3_aa: CASSLKGGATGELFF; clone_size: .; cdr3_length: 15; d_call: .; v_call: TRBV7-3; j_call: TRBJ2-2
cdr3_nt: TGTGCCAGCAGCACCTCATCCGGGTCACCCCTCCACTTT; cdr3_aa: CASSTSSGSPLHF; clone_size: .; cdr3_length: 13; d_call: .; v_call: TRBV14; j_call: TRBJ1-6
cdr3_nt: TGTGCCAGCACCGGAGTGTCCCAAGTCACTGAAGCTTTCTTT; cdr3_aa: CASTGVSQVTEAFF; clone_size: .; cdr3_length: 14; d_call: .; v_call: TRBV6-1; j_call: TRBJ1-1
cdr3_nt: TGTGCCAGCAGTTTTGTGGTGGACAGGGGGTCCTACGAGCAGTACTTC; cdr3_aa: CASSFVVDRGSYEQYF; clone_size: .; cdr3_length: 16; d_call: TRBD1; v_call: TRBV27; j_call: TRBJ2-7
cdr3_nt: TGTGCCAGCAGCATCTCGGGACAGGGGAAGGAGCAGTACTTC; cdr3_aa: CASSISGQGKEQYF; clone_size: .; cdr3_length: 14; d_call: TRBD1; v_call: TRBV5-5; j_call: TRBJ2-7
cdr3_nt: TGTGCCTCTGGACAGGCCGCAGGGGGCTACACCTTC; cdr3_aa: CASGQAAGGYTF; clone_size: .; cdr3_length: 12; d_call: TRBD1; v_call: TRBV19; j_call: TRBJ1-2
cdr3_nt: TGTGCCTGGAGTCCGATCGACAGGACTAACTATGGCTACACCTTC; cdr3_aa: CAWSPIDRTNYGYTF; clone_size: once; cdr3_length: 15; d_call: .; v_call: TRBV30; j_call: TRBJ1-2
cdr3_nt: TGTGCCAGCAGTAGGGCCGGGACAGAGAATTCACCCCTCCACTTT; cdr3_aa: CASSRAGTENSPLHF; clone_size: .; cdr3_length: 15; d_call: TRBD1; v_call: TRBV6-5; j_call: TRBJ1-6
cdr3_nt: TGTGCCAGCAGCTTAGTCACGGGAGGGGGCACTGAAGCTTTCTTT; cdr3_aa: CASSLVTGGGTEAFF; clone_size: .; cdr3_length: 15; d_call: .; v_call: TRBV7-9; j_call: TRBJ1-1
cdr3_nt: TGCAGCGTTGACCCGTGGGGACAGGGGCCCGAGACCCAGTACTTC; cdr3_aa: CSVDPWGQGPETQYF; clone_size: .; cdr3_length: 15; d_call: TRBD1; v_call: TRBV29-1; j_call: TRBJ2-5
cdr3_nt: TGTGCCAGCTCACCTCGCGGACAGGGTGCAACCTACGAGCAGTACTTC; cdr3_aa: CASSPRGQGATYEQYF; clone_size: .; cdr3_length: 16; d_call: TRBD1; v_call: TRBV18; j_call: TRBJ2-7
cdr3_nt: TGTGCCAGCAGCCCGGAGGGGGCGCGGAACACTGAAGCTTTCTTT; cdr3_aa: CASSPEGARNTEAFF; clone_size: .; cdr3_length: 15; d_call: TRBD1; v_call: TRBV6-1; j_call: TRBJ1-1
cdr3_nt: TGTGCCAGCAGTTTATCTGTGGGACTAGCGCCTAGCACAGATACGCAGTATTTT; cdr3_aa: CASSLSVGLAPSTDTQYF; clone_size: .; cdr3_length: 18; d_call: TRBD2; v_call: TRBV27; j_call: TRBJ2-3
cdr3_nt: TGTGCCAGCAGCTTAGCGGGACAGGGGGCCTACGAGCAGTACTTC; cdr3_aa: CASSLAGQGAYEQYF; clone_size: .; cdr3_length: 15; d_call: TRBD1; v_call: TRBV7-3; j_call: TRBJ2-7
cdr3_nt: TGTGCCAGCTCACAGTCCCCGGGGGACTCTGGAAACACCATATATTTT; cdr3_aa: CASSQSPGDSGNTIYF; clone_size: .; cdr3_length: 16; d_call: .; v_call: TRBV18; j_call: TRBJ1-3
cdr3_nt: TGTGCCAGCAGTACAGAAGGGGTCGCCGGGGAGCTGTTTTTT; cdr3_aa: CASSTEGVAGELFF; clone_size: .; cdr3_length: 14; d_call: .; v_call: TRBV6-1; j_call: TRBJ2-2
cdr3_nt: TGTGCCAGCAGCCTAAACCGCGGACTAGCGGGAGGGGAGACCCAGTACTTC; cdr3_aa: CASSLNRGLAGGETQYF; clone_size: once; cdr3_length: 17; d_call: TRBD2; v_call: TRBV7-2; j_call: TRBJ2-5
cdr3_nt: TGTGCCAGCAGCCTAGGACAGGGAATGAACACTGAAGCTTTCTTT; cdr3_aa: CASSLGQGMNTEAFF; clone_size: few; cdr3_length: 15; d_call: TRBD1; v_call: TRBV9; j_call: TRBJ1-1
cdr3_nt: TGTGCCAGCAGTGGAGGGGTAAGGGAGCAGTACTTC; cdr3_aa: CASSGGVREQYF; clone_size: .; cdr3_length: 12; d_call: .; v_call: TRBV28; j_call: TRBJ2-7
cdr3_nt: TGTGCCAGCAGGGGGGGGAACACTGAAGCTTTCTTT; cdr3_aa: CASRGGNTEAFF; clone_size: few; cdr3_length: 12; d_call: .; v_call: TRBV28; j_call: TRBJ1-1
cdr3_nt: TGTGCCAGCAGTGACGGCACAGGGGGGGTGCAGTACTTC; cdr3_aa: CASSDGTGGVQYF; clone_size: .; cdr3_length: 13; d_call: .; v_call: TRBV2; j_call: TRBJ2-7
cdr3_nt: TGTGCCAGCAGCTTGTTGGCGGGGAGCACAGATACGCAGTATTTT; cdr3_aa: CASSLLAGSTDTQYF; clone_size: .; cdr3_length: 15; d_call: .; v_call: TRBV5-6; j_call: TRBJ2-3
cdr3_nt: TGTGCCAGTAGTAAGCCAGGTGGCGAAAAACTGTTTTTT; cdr3_aa: CASSKPGGEKLFF; clone_size: .; cdr3_length: 13; d_call: .; v_call: TRBV19; j_call: TRBJ1-4
cdr3_nt: TGCGCCCCCCGCGGGCTGTACGAGCAGTACTTC; cdr3_aa: CAPRGLYEQYF; clone_size: .; cdr3_length: 11; d_call: .; v_call: TRBV23-1; j_call: TRBJ2-7
cdr3_nt: TGCGCCAGCAGTGAGAGACTAGGACCCGGGGAGCTGTTTTTT; cdr3_aa: CASSERLGPGELFF; clone_size: .; cdr3_length: 14; d_call: .; v_call: TRBV10-1; j_call: TRBJ2-2
cdr3_nt: TGTGCCAGCAGGGGACTAGCGGGAGGGCCGGGCGAGTTCTTC; cdr3_aa: CASRGLAGGPGEFF; clone_size: .; cdr3_length: 14; d_call: TRBD2; v_call: TRBV6-6; j_call: TRBJ2-1
cdr3_nt: TGTGCCTGGAGTGGGACCTTAACGGGGGACACTGAAGCTTTCTTT; cdr3_aa: CAWSGTLTGDTEAFF; clone_size: .; cdr3_length: 15; d_call: .; v_call: TRBV30; j_call: TRBJ1-1
cdr3_nt: TGTGCCAGTAGTATCGGCGGGGGGCGGATCTACGAGCAGTACTTC; cdr3_aa: CASSIGGGRIYEQYF; clone_size: .; cdr3_length: 15; d_call: TRBD2; v_call: TRBV19; j_call: TRBJ2-7
cdr3_nt: TGTGCCAGCAGTCCCCCGGGACAGGGGTGGGGCTACACCTTC; cdr3_aa: CASSPPGQGWGYTF; clone_size: few; cdr3_length: 14; d_call: TRBD1; v_call: TRBV28; j_call: TRBJ1-2
cdr3_nt: TGTGCCAGCAGCTTAGAGGGCGGGGGGGCCTACGAGCAGTACTTC; cdr3_aa: CASSLEGGGAYEQYF; clone_size: .; cdr3_length: 15; d_call: TRBD2; v_call: TRBV7-2; j_call: TRBJ2-7
cdr3_nt: TGTGCCAGCAGTGAAGCGTTGGGACTAGCGGGAGAGGATGAGCAGTTCTTC; cdr3_aa: CASSEALGLAGEDEQFF; clone_size: .; cdr3_length: 17; d_call: TRBD2; v_call: TRBV2; j_call: TRBJ2-1